Each of the 14 T cell receptor beta chains below was sequenced from the same sample in a study of T cells in Graves' hyperthyroidism and ophthalmopathy. RNA transcripts provided the source from which TCR beta CDR3 regions were amplified. With the HTBI primer set, the TCR CDR3 went through a first round of RT-PCR. TCRdb re-analysed the multiplex PCR reads in MiXCR, keeping a single row per CDR3 protein. The table lists about 640,000 distinct CDR3 sequences, roughly 15% of them singletons. The material sequenced was blood. The receptors originated from a woman in her forties or fifties with Graves' ophthalmopathy.

This chain uses TRBV20-1 with TRBJ1-6; TRBD1 is a possible D gene (5 bases). CDR1 DFQATT and CDR2 SNEGSKA come from the germline V gene (reference sequence). Trimming took 5 bases from V and 7 from J, leaving 21 bases between them. The CDR3 runs 16 residues. CDR3 loop: CSAQLQGSRMNSPLHF. CDR3 DNA: TGCAGTGCTCAGCTCCAGGGAAGTCGAATGAATTCACCCCTCCACTTT.

This clonotype was seen repeatedly, ten times or more. The chain recombines TRBV6-2 or TRBV6-3 with TRBJ2-3, with D perhaps TRBD2 (5 bases). CDR1 and CDR2 (germline): MNHEY, SVGEGT. Deletions cut 7 bases from V and 2 bases from J, with 16 bases between. CDR3 length equals 15 residues. In DNA form, the CDR3 reads TGTGCCAGCAACCTAGCCCGGGCGACCACAGATACGCAGTATTTT. It is translated as CASNLARATTDTQYF.

The chain is built from TRBV7-3 and TRBJ1-1, with 9 bases matching TRBD1. V lost 4 bases, J lost 5 bases, and 8 bases stayed unmatched. The CDR3 contains 15 residues. CDR1 is SGHTA, CDR2 FQGTGA, per germline. The CDR3 here is CASSSAGQGRTEAFF. DNA of the CDR3: TGTGCCAGCAGCTCTGCTGGACAGGGGAGAACTGAAGCTTTCTTT. Full variable domain (remainder filled in from reference TRBV7-3 and TRBJ1-1): GAGVSQTPSNKVTEKGKYVELRCDPISGHTALYWYRQSLGQGPEFLIYFQGTGAADDSGLPNDRFFAVRPEGSVSTLKIQRTERGDSAVYLCASSSAGQGRTEAFFGQGTRLTVV.

This clonotype was counted a few times. The DNA of the CDR3 is TGCGCCAGCACCACCCAGTGGGGTGGGGAGACCCAGTACTTC. Its translation: CASTTQWGGETQYF. The V gene is TRBV5-1, the J gene TRBJ2-5; unclear D gene. V was clipped by 6 bases and J by 5 bases, with 17 bases between them. Germline CDR1 is SGHRS and CDR2 is YFSETQ. CDR3 length: 14 amino acids.

This clonotype was picked up many times. The rearrangement uses TRBV7-9 and TRBJ2-1; the D gene is possibly TRBD2 (7 bases). CDR1 SEHNR and CDR2 FQNEAQ come from the germline V gene (reference sequence). V lost 5 bases to trimming and J lost 6 bases, with 23 bases between them. The CDR3 is 17 residues long. CDR3 sequence: CASSPRPSSGRGNEQFF. DNA for the CDR3: TGTGCCAGCAGCCCTCGACCATCTAGCGGCAGGGGCAATGAGCAGTTCTTC. Full variable domain (rest looked up from reference TRBV7-9 and TRBJ2-1): DTGVSQNPRHKITKRGQNVTFRCDPISEHNRLYWYRQTLGQGPEFLTYFQNEAQLEKSRLLSDRFSAERPKGSFSTLEIQRTEQGDSAMYLCASSPRPSSGRGNEQFFGPGTRLTVL.

Many counts were recorded for this clonotype. The V and J genes are TRBV5-1 and TRBJ1-1; 9 positions match TRBD1. CDR3 size: 15 residues. Germline lookup yields CDR1 SGHRS and CDR2 YFSETQ. After removal of 2 bases from V and 1 base from J, the junction contained 3 bases not matched to a gene. The CDR3 DNA follows: TGCGCCAGCAGCTTCTGGACAGGGGAGAACACTGAAGCTTTCTTT. It is translated as CASSFWTGENTEAFF.

The V and J genes are TRBV15 and TRBJ1-6; D unclear. Germline lookup yields CDR1 LNHNV and CDR2 YYDKDF (reference sequence). CDR3 length equals 13 residues. With 6 bases removed from V and 14 bases from J, the gap between germline ends came to 17 bases. The DNA of the CDR3 is TGTGCCACCAGATCGGGAGATCTTTCGGCCCTCCACTTT. As protein: CATRSGDLSALHF. Full variable domain (remainder filled in from reference TRBV15 and TRBJ1-6): DAMVIQNPRYQVTQFGKPVTLSCSQTLNHNVMYWYQQKSSQAPKLLFHYYDKDFNNEADTPDNFQSRRPNTSFCFLDIRSPGLGDTAMYLCATRSGDLSALHFGNGTRLTVT.

This clonotype was counted at least ten times. The chain links TRBV19 to TRBJ1-1; D is possibly TRBD1 (6 bases). The CDR3 is made up of 18 amino acids. The V end lost 3 bases, the J end lost 1 base, and 21 bases lay between the germline ends. CDR1 and CDR2 (germline): LNHDA, SQIVND (reference sequence). CDR3 in amino acids: CASSIDWGAEDWNTEAFF. The CDR3 DNA reads as TGTGCCAGTAGTATCGATTGGGGGGCAGAAGATTGGAACACTGAAGCTTTCTTT.

In the case of this clonotype: Given a much more abundant clone one base away, this may be a read error. This likely comes from a read error, as the CDR3 has no conserved phenylalanine or tryptophan at its end. The CDR3 protein is CASSAGTGGYWNQPQHL. CDR3 DNA: TGTGCCAGCAGCGCCGGGACAGGGGGTTATTGGAATCAGCCCCAGCATCTT. The chain combines TRBV2 with TRBJ1-5; 11 bases map to TRBD1. Looked up from germline, CDR1 is SNHLY and CDR2 is FYNNEI. The CDR3 has 17 amino acids. Unmatched junction bases numbered 11, after V lost 6 bases and J lost 4 bases.

The J gene is TRBJ2-5, the V gene TRBV5-1, with 7 bases fitting TRBD2. This CDR3 spans 16 amino acids. J lost 6 bases, V lost 4 bases, and 15 bases had no gene match. Germline CDR1 reads SGHRS; CDR2 reads YFSETQ. The CDR3: CASSAQGTGTTKTQYF. The DNA for the CDR3 is TGCGCCAGCAGCGCACAAGGTACCGGGACTACGAAGACCCAGTACTTC.

The chain links TRBV6-1 to TRBJ2-7; D unclear. Trimming shortened V by 10 bases and J by 0 bases, and 4 bases separated the two germline ends. Germline V gene data show CDR1 as MNHNS and CDR2 as SASEGT. This CDR3 contains 10 residues. CDR3 DNA: TGTGCCACCTCCTCCTACGAGCAGTACTTC. This gives the protein CATSSYEQYF.

This clonotype was seen many times. V and J are TRBV6-6 and TRBJ1-5, with a possible D match to TRBD1 (6 bases). The CDR3 loop spans 15 amino acids. CDR1 is MNHNY and CDR2 is SVGAGI in the germline V gene (reference sequence). V was cut by 2 bases and J by 6 bases, with 14 bases left in between. CDR3 region: CASSYPGGAGQPQHF. CDR3 sequence (DNA): TGTGCCAGCAGTTACCCCGGGGGCGCCGGTCAGCCCCAGCATTTT.

This clonotype was detected ten times or more. This chain connects TRBV5-1 to TRBJ1-1; D is perhaps TRBD1 (5 bases). Per the germline V gene, CDR1 is SGHRS and CDR2 is YFSETQ. V lost 1 base, J lost 1 base, and 8 bases lay in between. This CDR3 spans 14 amino acids. CDR3 in DNA: TGCGCCAGCAGCTTGTGGGGCCCGAACACTGAAGCTTTCTTT. This translates into CASSLWGPNTEAFF.

This clonotype was detected a few times. The V and J genes are TRBV6-1 and TRBJ1-2; 7 bases align to TRBD1. The ends lost 4 bases at V and 8 bases at J; junction bases unmatched: 7. The CDR3 totals 13 residues. Germline V gene lookup returns CDR1 MNHNS and CDR2 SASEGT. CDR3 residues: CASSVGTVGGYTF. The CDR3, as DNA: TGTGCCAGCAGTGTCGGGACAGTAGGAGGCTACACCTTC.